This TCR beta chain was sequenced in a study of identical twins. Findings and limits, study-wide: Out-of-frame alpha sequences common to twins exhibited an excess of low generation probability. Its conclusions, products of cross-sectional statistical analysis, did not come from following the same donors. Among monozygotic twins, out-of-frame TCR alpha sharing exceeded what models predicted.

About this clonotype: Antigen: not known.

A universal primer site was added by template switching, and unique molecular identifiers were carried by the cDNA. TCRdb called the 5' RACE reads again in MiXCR, with one record for every CDR3 protein. This table holds around 1.7 million distinct CDR3 sequences, around 29% found once. The CDR3 is 14 amino acids. Germline CDR1 reads LGHNA; CDR2 reads YNFKEQ. The V gene lost 1 base and the J gene lost 4 bases, with 10 bases spanning the gap. Source material: cord blood. The chain is built from TRBV4-2 and TRBJ1-2; tentatively, D is TRBD1 (5 bases). This clonotype was obtained from a newborn girl in good health. This CDR3 is CASSQVRQSYGYTF. The CDR3 DNA follows: TGTGCCAGCAGCCAAGTTCGACAGTCCTATGGCTACACCTTC.